This T cell receptor beta chain was obtained from a study of molecular identifiers for immune sequencing clone quantification. About the study: RNA, taken in replicates from roughly 21,000 or 96,000 naive CD8 cells, was split five ways, with four sequenced. Overall study results and limits: Among around 1 million naive cells, spiked Jurkat TCR RNA from a single cell was reportedly detectable. Underestimated sizes of highly expanded clones could result from identical TCR molecules that share a barcode. Clones that exceeded 20 RNA copies held over 98% of effector molecules, yet under 1% in naive cells.

Concerning this clonotype: No antigen is known for it. This may arise from a read error, as a much more abundant clone is one base away.

CDR3 size: 16 residues. Losses at the gene ends were 6 bases for V and 7 bases for J; bases not matched to a gene: 16. Per germline, CDR1 SGDLS and CDR2 YYNGEE. MiXCR was run by TCRdb on the PCR reads, yielding one entry per CDR3 protein. The sample shows 15,000 to 20,000 distinct CDR3 sequences, about a fifth of them seen only once. The clonotype was recovered from a human donor in good health. Some libraries in this study had Jurkat cell RNA spiked in. The sample consisted of naive CD8+ T cells from blood, with Jurkat cell RNA spiked in. Subset here: FACS-sorted CD8+CD4-CCR7+CD45RA+ naive T cells. The V gene is TRBV9, the J gene TRBJ2-1; 7 nucleotides align to TRBD2. As DNA, the CDR3 is TGTGCCAGCAACCCAGGAGGCGGGAGAACGAGGAATGAGCAGTTCTTC. Amino acids: CASNPGGGRTRNEQFF.